This record looks at one T cell receptor beta chain sequence and its context. This sample is drawn from a study of OX40 agonist ivuxolimab in advanced cancers. Some clones are missing from TCRdb's copy, which holds only in-frame ones; the method was immunoSEQ multiplex PCR. The sample contains around 81,000 clones, 84% of which appear only once. The CDR3 totals 17 residues. Germline V gene sequence: CDR1 MDHEN, CDR2 SYDVKM. V shed 7 bases and J 4 bases; nucleotides not matched to a gene: 14. The sequence came from an adult with an advanced solid tumor such as melanoma, head and neck, liver or kidney cancer. This sample comprised CD4+ or CD8+ T cells sorted from blood, obtained in a trial of the OX40 agonist ivuxolimab. The gene calls are TRBV28 and TRBJ2-2; 8 positions agree with TRBD1. CDR3 bases: TGTGCCAGCACCGCTCTGGGGGCAGGGGGCTTCACCGGGGAGCTGTTTTTT. This gives the protein CASTALGAGGFTGELFF.